This TCR beta chain comes out of a study of blood T cells in healthy people across ages. Study context: Per two T cells, about one barcoded beta molecule was captured through template switching. Broader study findings: Age brought a roughly linear fall in TCR beta diversity measured per million T cells.

Worth noting for this clonotype: Antigen specificity is unknown.

The sample providers were healthy Caucasian people from Russia, aged roughly 6 to 95. The authors ran a second PCR of roughly 6 to 11 cycles using a sample-barcoded 5' primer and a J-beta primer mix. Samples each returned at least 3 million CDR3-containing paired-end reads. One entry per CDR3 protein, called by TCRdb with MiXCR from the 5' RACE reads. The data hold just under 750,000 distinct CDR3 sequences, with 22% observed a single time. This sequence was found in a man between 70 and 80 years old in good health. The material sequenced was blood.

The CDR3 reads CASRFTGTYGYTF. The CDR3 DNA reads TGTGCCAGCAGGTTCACAGGGACCTATGGCTACACCTTC. This chain connects TRBV7-2 to TRBJ1-2; maybe TRBD1 (6 bases). V was pared by 6 bases and J by 4 bases, with 12 bases between. Germline-derived CDR1 and CDR2 are SGHTA and FQGNSA. The CDR3 spans 13 residues.